This TCR beta chain derives from a study of CD8+ T cells in alopecia areata. Study conclusions and caveats: Scalp sample sequencing also detects resident alphabeta T cells of normal skin. Lesional scalp, notably in alopecia totalis/universalis, had clonality above that of normal scalp.

In the case of this clone: Its specificity is unknown. A junction end diverges from the germline sequence, so it may reflect a read error.

Regarding treatment: oral pan-JAK inhibitor, 5-10 mg twice daily. Lesional scalp tissue (obtained by punch biopsy) and peripheral blood were collected from alopecia areata patients. It was from PBMCs that CD4+ and CD8+ T cells were sorted. Isolated RNA was reverse transcribed into cDNA used as the sequencing template. Sequenced by immunoSEQ multiplex PCR; TCRdb stores in-frame clones only, minus some. The table lists 35,000 to 45,000 clones, roughly 90% of them singletons. This CDR3 contains 13 residues. Germline V CDR1 and CDR2: MNHEY, SMNVEV (reference sequence). The sample was CD8+ T cells sorted from blood, taken at week 24, from a patient treated with tofacitinib. The chain joins TRBV27 to TRBJ2-7; 9 bases are shared with TRBD1. The sequence was collected from a human donor with alopecia areata. The CDR3 sequence: CASSPTLTGGEHF. For the CDR3, the DNA is TGTGCCAGCAGTCCCACCCTTACAGGGGGCGAGCACTTC.